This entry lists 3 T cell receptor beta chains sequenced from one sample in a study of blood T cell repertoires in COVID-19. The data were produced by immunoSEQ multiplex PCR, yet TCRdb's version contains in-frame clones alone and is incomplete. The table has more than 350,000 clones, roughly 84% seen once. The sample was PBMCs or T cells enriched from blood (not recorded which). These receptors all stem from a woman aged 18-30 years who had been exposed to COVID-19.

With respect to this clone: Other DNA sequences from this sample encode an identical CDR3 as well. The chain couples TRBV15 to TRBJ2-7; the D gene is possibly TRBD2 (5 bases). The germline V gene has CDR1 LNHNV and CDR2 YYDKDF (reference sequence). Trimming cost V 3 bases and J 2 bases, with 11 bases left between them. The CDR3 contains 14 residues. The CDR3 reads CATSRGLAPYEQYF. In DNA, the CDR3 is TGTGCCACCAGCAGGGGTCTAGCTCCCTACGAGCAGTACTTC.

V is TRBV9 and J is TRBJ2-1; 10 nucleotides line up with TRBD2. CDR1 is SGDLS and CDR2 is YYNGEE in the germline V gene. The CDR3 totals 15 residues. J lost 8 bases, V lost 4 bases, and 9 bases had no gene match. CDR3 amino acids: CASSPGTSASDEQFF. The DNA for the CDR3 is TGTGCCAGCAGCCCCGGGACTAGCGCTTCGGATGAGCAGTTCTTC.

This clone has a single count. CDR3 residues: CASSETTGSYGYTF. In nucleotides, the CDR3 is TGTGCCAGCAGTGAGACGACAGGCTCCTATGGCTACACCTTC. The chain couples TRBV25-1 to TRBJ1-2; possibly TRBD1 for D (6 bases). CDR3 length equals 14 residues. Trimming stripped 3 bases from V and 4 bases from J, with 12 bases between. From germline, CDR1 is MGHDK and CDR2 SYGVNS.